This T cell receptor beta chain was found in a study of T-cell reconstitution after alpha-beta-depleted transplantation in children. Overall study results and limits: Diversity of TCRbeta at day 60 was high in some patients, arising from surviving recipient T cells and thymic progenitors. Two months or so post-transplant, alpha-beta T cells reportedly derived from several hundred expanded graft clones. T-cell counts and diversity at one year following transplant were attributed mainly to newly produced T cells.

Preparing the TCRbeta library involved the use of unique molecular identifiers. Via MiXCR, TCRdb re-called the PCR reads, giving one row per CDR3 protein. Among 600,000 to 800,000 distinct CDR3 sequences listed, less than 15% were seen once. At least ten counts were recorded for this clonotype. The antigen remains undetermined. The source is a girl between 2 and 10 years old with congenital amegakaryocytic thrombocytopenia, due to receive a stem cell transplant. The source was PBMCs, collected before TCRalphabeta/CD19-depleted stem cell transplant.

CDR3 sequence reads: CASSLLTSYNEQFF. The DNA of the CDR3 is TGCGCCAGCAGCTTGCTTACCTCCTACAATGAGCAGTTCTTC. V usage is TRBV5-1 and J usage is TRBJ2-1; no clear D gene. The V gene lost 1 base and the J gene lost 0 bases, with 5 bases spanning the gap. The CDR3 runs to 14 residues. In germline, CDR1 is SGHRS, CDR2 YFSETQ.